Below, 9 T cell receptor beta chains from the same sample are listed, as sequenced in a study of identical twins (dated by TCRdb to the mid-2010s). Library preparation was by 5' RACE. The sample was run on an Illumina HiSeq 2000. TCRdb reprocessing: public reads trimmed at Q25 with fastp, clones called with MiXCR, in-frame beta chains kept. Entries are consolidated by CDR3 protein sequence, retaining the most common genes and DNA. Across this sample there are 120,000 to 150,000 distinct CDR3 sequences, with roughly 3.2% seen only once. The top ten clones comprise around 8.1% of the sample. Sequencing input: memory T cells sorted from blood. The sample's cell subset or site, from its label and the paper: CD45RO+ enriched T cells. These receptors were taken from a man between 18 and 29 years old in good health.

This clonotype was recorded many times. The rearrangement links TRBV12-3 or TRBV12-4 to TRBJ2-7; 12 bases align to TRBD2. The V gene end was trimmed by 6 bases and the J gene end by 6 bases; junction bases not matched to a gene: 9. The CDR3 covers 15 residues. CDR3 sequence (DNA): TGTGCCAGCAGCCCCGGACTAGCGGGAATCGGCGAGCAGTACTTC. It codes for CASSPGLAGIGEQYF.

This clonotype was observed at least ten times. The chain links TRBV27 to TRBJ2-3; a possible D gene is TRBD2 (5 bases). This CDR3 contains 14 residues. Per germline, CDR1 MNHEY and CDR2 SMNVEV (reference sequence). V shed 8 bases and J shed 0 bases, with 12 bases lying between them. Written as DNA, the CDR3 is TGTGCCAGCGGTAGGGAGTTAAGCACAGATACGCAGTATTTT. The encoded protein is CASGRELSTDTQYF.

Ten or more counts support this clonotype. The CDR3 sequence is CASRPAVQETQYF. CDR3 nucleotide sequence: TGCGCCAGCAGGCCCGCCGTCCAAGAGACCCAGTACTTC. The chain combines TRBV5-1 with TRBJ2-5, with D unclear. CDR3 size: 13 residues. Germline loops: CDR1 SGHRS, CDR2 YFSETQ. Trimming removed 5 bases from V and 1 base from J, with 9 bases in between.

The chain links TRBV20-1 to TRBJ2-2; a possible D gene is TRBD1 (6 bases). Trimming left V 5 bases short and J 1 base short, with 11 bases between. Germline V gene sequence: CDR1 DFQATT, CDR2 SNEGSKA (reference sequence). CDR3 size: 14 residues. The CDR3 reads CSAAGTRNTGELFF. CDR3 in DNA: TGCAGTGCTGCCGGGACACGGAACACCGGGGAGCTGTTTTTT.

This clonotype has at least ten counts. The CDR3 region is CSASLGQPSYNEQFF. CDR3 nucleotide sequence: TGCAGTGCTAGCCTGGGACAGCCTTCCTACAATGAGCAGTTCTTC. This chain links TRBV20-1 with TRBJ2-1; TRBD1 matches at 7 bases. From germline, CDR1 is DFQATT and CDR2 SNEGSKA (reference sequence). Unmatched junction bases numbered 6, after V lost 3 bases and J lost 1 base. This CDR3 has 15 residues.

This clonotype was counted ten times or more. V usage is TRBV6-5 and J usage is TRBJ2-3; D unclear. Germline assignment: CDR1 MNHEY and CDR2 SVGAGI. The CDR3 length is 12 residues. The V end was cut by 8 bases, the J end by 4 bases, with 10 bases between. CDR3 residues: CASGSASDTQYF. DNA for the CDR3: TGTGCCAGCGGGTCGGCCTCAGATACGCAGTATTTT.

This clonotype was seen repeatedly, ten times or more. The chain couples TRBV4-3 to TRBJ2-1, with TRBD1 matching over 10 bases. The J segment lost 8 bases and the V segment lost 0 bases, leaving 4 bases of the junction unmatched. CDR1 and CDR2 (germline): LGHNA, YSLEER. The CDR3 spans 15 residues. The CDR3 region is CASSQEGTGVDEQFF. The CDR3 region has the DNA TGCGCCAGCAGCCAAGAAGGGACAGGGGTAGATGAGCAGTTCTTC.

About this clonotype: A read error may be the cause here, since a much bigger clone is one base away. V and J are TRBV9 and TRBJ2-7, with D unresolved. The ends were cut back, 0 bases at V and 0 bases at J, with 7 bases in the middle. The germline CDR1 and CDR2 sequences are SGDLS and YYNGEE. The CDR3 sequence is 14 residues long. The CDR3 loop is CASSVAPDSYEQYF. CDR3 sequence (DNA): TGTGCCAGCAGCGTAGCTCCCGACTCCTACGAGCAGTACTTC.

This clonotype has a count of ten or more. The chain is built from TRBV15 and TRBJ2-1; D is unresolved. CDR3 length equals 13 residues. Trimming took off 0 bases at V and 10 bases at J, with 10 bases between the two ends. Germline values: CDR1 LNHNV, CDR2 YYDKDF (reference sequence). CDR3 DNA: TGTGCCACCAGCAGAGATAAAGGCGCCGAGCAGTTCTTC. Its protein is CATSRDKGAEQFF.